The T cell receptor beta chain described here comes from a study of tumor T cells in aggressive B-cell lymphoma. Between the trimmed V and J ends, which lost 5 bases and 7 bases, there was a span of 13 bases. The CDR3 totals 13 residues. Germline CDR1 SSHAT, CDR2 FNYEAQ (reference sequence). Some clones are missing from TCRdb's copy, which holds only in-frame ones; the method was immunoSEQ multiplex PCR. This sample has about 3,100 clones, with approximately 86% found just once. The chain couples TRBV7-7 to TRBJ2-3; D gene uncertain. This TCR was sampled from an adult with diffuse large B cell lymphoma. Sequences were obtained from tumor tissue. The CDR3 DNA reads TGTGCCAGCAGCCCGGCGGCCACGAATACGCAGTATTTT. This sequence encodes CASSPAATNTQYF.